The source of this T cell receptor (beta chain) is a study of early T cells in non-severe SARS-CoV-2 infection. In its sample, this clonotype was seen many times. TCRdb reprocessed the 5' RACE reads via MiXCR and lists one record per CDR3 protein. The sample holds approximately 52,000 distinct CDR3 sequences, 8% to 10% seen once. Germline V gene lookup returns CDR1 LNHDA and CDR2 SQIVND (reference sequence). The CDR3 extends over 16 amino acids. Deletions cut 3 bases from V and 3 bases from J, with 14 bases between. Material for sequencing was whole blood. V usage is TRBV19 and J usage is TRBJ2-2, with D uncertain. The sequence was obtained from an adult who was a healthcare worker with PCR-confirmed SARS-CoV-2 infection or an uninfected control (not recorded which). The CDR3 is CASSMTPQSYTGELFF. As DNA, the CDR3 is TGTGCCAGTAGTATGACCCCCCAGAGCTACACCGGGGAGCTGTTTTTT.